This T cell receptor beta chain was captured by sequencing in a study of blood T cells in healthy people across ages. In the study overall: About one barcoded beta molecule per two T cells was captured by template switching. Study-wide findings and caveats: The authors considered diversity estimates from one million T cells to be underestimates. The study found more naive CD4+ cells and higher diversity in long-lived than aged donors. Significant beta diversity loss was already apparent by age 40, declining roughly linearly.

This CDR3 is 14 amino acids long. The V and J ends lost 3 bases and 6 bases respectively, with 13 bases between them. Germline V gives CDR1 MNHNS, CDR2 SASEGT. Notes on this clonotype: Its target is unknown.

Together with a sample-barcoded 5' primer, a J-beta primer mix was included in a second PCR lasting about 7 to 11 cycles. TCRdb called the 5' RACE reads again in MiXCR, with one record for every CDR3 protein. The sample has 1.5 million to 2 million distinct CDR3 sequences; over 25% are singletons. Sequencing input: blood. The clonotype was recovered from a woman aged 30 to 39 in good health. The chain is built from TRBV6-1 and TRBJ2-3; perhaps TRBD2 as D (6 bases). Here the CDR3 DNA reads TGTGCCAGCAGTGAGAGGGGCGGGGCGGATACGCAGTATTTT. Translating gives CASSERGGADTQYF.